This TCR beta chain was recovered during a study of a mutant IDH1 vaccine in newly diagnosed glioma. Study-wide findings and caveats: Pseudoprogression seemed unrelated to changes in top peripheral T cell clonotypes.

Regarding time point: week 35, safety follow-up. One vaccine dose held 300 ug of mutant IDH1 20-mer peptide and came with topical imiquimod. Trimming took 1 base from V and 8 from J, leaving 17 bases between them. The CDR3 has 15 amino acids. The V gene's germline CDR1 is LNHDA and CDR2 SQIVND (reference sequence). Concerning this clone itself: The antigen is undetermined.

Sequencing was performed with immunoSEQ multiplex PCR; in TCRdb, only in-frame clones are kept and a portion is missing. The sample consists of about 33,000 clones, about 82% of them appearing once. The source was PBMCs, collected from a glioma patient whose treatment included an IDH1 peptide vaccine. The receptor comes from a man aged 35 to 55 with glioma. Some clones in this sample may be carry-over from other donors' samples. V is TRBV19 and J is TRBJ1-1, with a weak D call TRBD1 (6 bases). CDR3 DNA sequence: TGTGCCAGTAGTATAGGAGGGGGGCGCATCCCCGAAGCTTTCTTT. Translation: CASSIGGGRIPEAFF.